This T cell receptor (beta chain) was sequenced during a study of shared clonotypes between healthy human individuals. Replicate PCRs run on sorted subsets employed approximately 0.2 ug DNA, 25,000 to 35,000 T cell genomes. Here immunoSEQ multiplex PCR was the method, and the copy in TCRdb shows in-frame clones only, minus some. The profile shows approximately 340,000 clones, approximately 79% of them singletons. The germline V gene has CDR1 SGHNT and CDR2 YYREEE (reference sequence). V was pared by 1 base and J by 4 bases, with 7 bases of the junction left unmatched. The CDR3 contains 16 residues. Source material: memory CD4+ T cells sorted from blood. Subset in this sample: CD45RA-negative fraction. This chain connects TRBV5-4 to TRBJ2-3; TRBD2 matches 9 bases. This TCR was sampled from a man aged 30-40 years in good health. CDR3 loop: CASSLPAGGGADTQYF. In DNA, the CDR3 is TGTGCCAGCAGCTTGCCAGCGGGAGGTGGGGCAGATACGCAGTATTTT.